The 28 T cell receptor beta chains given below trace back to one sample, sequenced in a study of cytomegalovirus exposure and HLA in healthy donors. Use of 60 Vbeta and 13 Jbeta primers characterized the PCR. Profiled with immunoSEQ multiplex PCR; TCRdb holds only in-frame clones, not every one. This sample carries around 150,000 clones, roughly 62% of them seen once, and the ten largest clones take less than 5%. Sequencing used PBMCs. The receptors were gathered from a man aged 55 to 70 in good health and CMV-seronegative.

The genes are TRBV9 and TRBJ2-3, with a possible D match to TRBD2 (5 bases). The germline CDR1 and CDR2 sequences are SGDLS and YYNGEE. V was clipped by 5 bases and J by 1 base, with 11 bases between them. The length of the CDR3 is 14 residues. The CDR3 reads CASSLGLGTDTQYF. The CDR3 bases are TGTGCCAGCAGTCTAGGACTCGGCACAGATACGCAGTATTTT.

The chain combines TRBV29-1 with TRBJ1-1, with D unclear. CDR1 is SQVTM, CDR2 ANQGSEA, per germline. V gave up 6 bases and J gave up 1 base, with 6 bases separating them. This CDR3 contains 11 residues. The CDR3, as DNA: TGCAGCGTCGTAGAGAACACTGAAGCTTTCTTT. It is translated as CSVVENTEAFF.

V gene TRBV19 combines with J gene TRBJ2-7, with TRBD1 matching over 10 bases. Germline assignment: CDR1 LNHDA and CDR2 SQIVND (reference sequence). CDR3 length: 16 amino acids. Losses at the gene ends were 5 bases for V and 2 bases for J; bases not matched to a gene: 9. DNA for the CDR3: TGTGCCAGTAGTCGAGATCCGGGACAGGGGACCTACGAGCAGTACTTC. Its translation is CASSRDPGQGTYEQYF.

This clone was counted a single time. The V gene is TRBV19, the J gene TRBJ2-3; tentative D call: TRBD1 (5 bases). Germline V gene data show CDR1 as LNHDA and CDR2 as SQIVND (reference sequence). The CDR3 totals 13 residues. Trimming took 3 bases from V and 3 from J, leaving 7 bases between them. CDR3 sequence: CASSIQGTDTQYF. CDR3 sequence (DNA): TGTGCCAGTAGTATTCAGGGTACAGATACGCAGTATTTT.

This sequence joins TRBV10-3 and TRBJ2-7; 8 nucleotides align to TRBD1. The J segment lost 5 bases and the V segment lost 10 bases, leaving 7 bases of the junction unmatched. Per germline, CDR1 ENHRY and CDR2 SYGVKD. This CDR3 contains 12 residues. The CDR3 nucleotides are TGTGCCACAGGGGGCCAAAGGGACGAGCAGTACTTC. It codes for CATGGQRDEQYF.

This clone was seen more than once but under ten times. The chain carries TRBV5-1 and TRBJ2-7, with 14 bases fitting TRBD2. Germline V gives CDR1 SGHRS, CDR2 YFSETQ. The V gene end was trimmed by 0 bases and the J gene end by 3 bases; junction bases not matched to a gene: 2. The CDR3 is made up of 16 amino acids. The CDR3 protein is CASSLAGTSGSYEQYF. In nucleotides, the CDR3 is TGCGCCAGCAGCTTGGCCGGGACTAGCGGGAGCTACGAGCAGTACTTC.

The V gene is TRBV10-1, the J gene TRBJ2-7; 7 positions match TRBD1. The CDR3 is 13 amino acids. Looked up from germline, CDR1 is WNHNN and CDR2 is SYGVQD (reference sequence). V gave up 5 bases and J gave up 4 bases; unmatched junction bases: 5. CDR3 protein: CASSQGERYEQYF. In DNA, the CDR3 is TGCGCCAGCAGTCAGGGGGAGAGGTACGAGCAGTACTTC.

The chain couples TRBV29-1 to TRBJ1-2; 7 bases map to TRBD1. This CDR3 region has 14 residues. Losses at the gene ends were 5 bases for V and 8 bases for J; bases not matched to a gene: 14. The germline gives CDR1 SQVTM, CDR2 ANQGSEA. The CDR3 nucleotides read TGCAGCGTTACTGCCGACAGGGAGTATGGAGGCTACACCTTC. Translating gives CSVTADREYGGYTF.

This sequence joins TRBV28 and TRBJ2-1; 8 bases are shared with TRBD2. The germline V gene encodes CDR1 MDHEN and CDR2 SYDVKM. Losses at the gene ends were 6 bases for V and 6 bases for J; bases not matched to a gene: 10. The CDR3 runs to 15 residues. This CDR3 is CASRPPSGSLNEQFF. The CDR3 nucleotides are TGTGCCAGCAGGCCCCCCAGCGGGAGTCTCAATGAGCAGTTCTTC.

The V call is TRBV29-1, the J call TRBJ2-1; possible D gene TRBD2, 6 bases. Germline V gives CDR1 SQVTM, CDR2 ANQGSEA. The CDR3 totals 15 residues. Deletions cut 1 base from V and 4 bases from J, with 14 bases between. CDR3 region: CSVEVGLALYNEQFF. The CDR3 DNA is TGCAGCGTTGAAGTAGGCCTAGCGCTTTACAATGAGCAGTTCTTC.

The chain links TRBV28 to TRBJ1-5; possibly TRBD1 for D (5 bases). This CDR3 spans 11 amino acids. The V end lost 6 bases, the J end lost 10 bases, and 10 bases lay between the germline ends. Germline assignment: CDR1 MDHEN and CDR2 SYDVKM. CDR3 loop: CASRQGGPQHF. The DNA for the CDR3 is TGTGCCAGCAGGCAGGGAGGACCCCAGCATTTT.

V usage is TRBV29-1 and J usage is TRBJ1-1, with D possibly being TRBD1 (5 bases). V was clipped by 6 bases and J by 0 bases, with 8 bases between them. The CDR3 length is 12 residues. From germline, CDR1 is SQVTM and CDR2 ANQGSEA. CDR3 sequence reads: CSVDSLNTEAFF. CDR3 DNA sequence: TGCAGCGTCGACAGTCTGAACACTGAAGCTTTCTTT.

CDR3 nucleotides: TGCAGCGTTGAAAGGACTAGCGGGTGGAATGAGCAGTTCTTC. Amino acids: CSVERTSGWNEQFF. The chain links TRBV29-1 to TRBJ2-1; 11 bases line up with TRBD2. The CDR3 contains 14 residues. J lost 7 bases, V lost 2 bases, and 4 bases had no gene match. CDR1 and CDR2 (germline): SQVTM, ANQGSEA.

V usage is TRBV15 and J usage is TRBJ2-1, with TRBD2 identical over 14 bases. Looked up from germline, CDR1 is LNHNV and CDR2 is YYDKDF (reference sequence). The CDR3 is made up of 20 amino acids. V lost 0 bases to trimming and J lost 0 bases; unmatched junction nucleotides: 7. As DNA, the CDR3 is TGTGCCACCAGCAGAGATAGGGGACTAGCGGGAGTCCGCTCCTACAATGAGCAGTTCTTC. Residues: CATSRDRGLAGVRSYNEQFF.

CDR3 sequence: CASSLNPPGVSTDTQYF. The CDR3 coding sequence is TGTGCCAGCAGCTTAAATCCCCCCGGGGTTTCTACAGATACGCAGTATTTT. The chain recombines TRBV7-3 with TRBJ2-3, with a tentative D call TRBD2 (5 bases). V was clipped by 1 base and J by 3 bases, with 17 bases between them. The germline V gene has CDR1 SGHTA and CDR2 FQGTGA. The CDR3 contains 17 residues. The whole variable domain, filled in from reference TRBV7-3 and TRBJ2-3, reads GAGVSQTPSNKVTEKGKYVELRCDPISGHTALYWYRQSLGQGPEFLIYFQGTGAADDSGLPNDRFFAVRPEGSVSTLKIQRTERGDSAVYLCASSLNPPGVSTDTQYFGPGTRLTVL.

This rearrangement joins TRBV5-1 to TRBJ2-1; 7 bases match TRBD2. Germline assignment: CDR1 SGHRS and CDR2 YFSETQ. The CDR3 has 15 residues. Trimming cost V 1 base and J 6 bases; bases outside gene matches: 7. The CDR3 DNA follows: TGCGCCAGCAGCTTGCGGGAGGACGGGAGCAATGAGCAGTTCTTC. Translated, it gives CASSLREDGSNEQFF. Supplemented by reference TRBV5-1 and TRBJ2-1, the full variable domain reads KAGVTQTPRYLIKTRGQQVTLSCSPISGHRSVSWYQQTPGQGLQFLFEYFSETQRNKGNFPGRFSGRQFSNSRSEMNVSTLELGDSALYLCASSLREDGSNEQFFGPGTRLTVL.

This sequence joins TRBV5-1 and TRBJ1-2; tentative D call: TRBD1 (5 bases). The CDR3 contains 12 residues. V lost 2 bases to trimming and J lost 6 bases, with 8 bases between them. In germline, CDR1 is SGHRS, CDR2 YFSETQ. The CDR3 reads CASSFSGNGYTF. CDR3 bases: TGCGCCAGCAGCTTCTCAGGGAATGGCTACACCTTC.

The chain uses TRBV28 and TRBJ1-5; no clear D gene. The CDR3 length is 14 residues. V was pared by 2 bases and J by 11 bases, with 16 bases between. Per the germline V gene, CDR1 is MDHEN and CDR2 is SYDVKM. CDR3 in amino acids: CASSLPASSGTQHF. CDR3 DNA: TGTGCCAGCAGTTTACCTGCTTCCTCCGGGACCCAGCATTTT.

The CDR3 is CASKGSLMNTEAFF. The CDR3 coding sequence is TGTGCCAGTAAGGGGTCGCTTATGAACACTGAAGCTTTCTTT. This chain connects TRBV19 to TRBJ1-1, with a possible D match to TRBD1 (5 bases). V shed 7 bases and J shed 0 bases, with 12 bases lying between them. CDR1 LNHDA and CDR2 SQIVND come from the germline V gene (reference sequence). The CDR3 consists of 14 residues.

This clone turned up a few times. V gene TRBV7-9 combines with J gene TRBJ2-2; 10 bases agree with TRBD1. This CDR3 has 15 amino acids. Germline assignment: CDR1 SEHNR and CDR2 FQNEAQ (reference sequence). V shed 5 bases, J shed 5 bases, and the junction held 5 bases outside the gene matches. CDR3: CASSRPGQGTGELFF. The CDR3 DNA is TGTGCCAGCAGCCGACCGGGACAGGGGACCGGGGAGCTGTTTTTT.

J is TRBJ2-2 and V is TRBV19; D might be TRBD2 (6 bases). V shed 5 bases and J shed 0 bases, with 10 bases lying between them. The CDR3 is 15 residues long. CDR1 and CDR2 from the germline V gene are LNHDA and SQIVND (reference sequence). The CDR3 loop is CASSLLATNTGELFF. As DNA, the CDR3 is TGTGCCAGTAGTCTACTAGCCACGAACACCGGGGAGCTGTTTTTT.

In the case of this clone: Other nucleotide sequences from this sample produce the same CDR3. The V gene is TRBV5-1, the J gene TRBJ2-5; D gene unclear. Germline V gene lookup returns CDR1 SGHRS and CDR2 YFSETQ. V was pared by 0 bases and J by 2 bases, with 5 bases between. CDR3 size: 13 residues. The CDR3 sequence is CASSLGQQETQYF. CDR3 nucleotides: TGCGCCAGCAGCTTGGGGCAGCAAGAGACCCAGTACTTC.

The chain links TRBV5-1 to TRBJ1-1, with D perhaps TRBD1 (5 bases). The length of the CDR3 is 14 residues. Germline-derived CDR1 and CDR2 are SGHRS and YFSETQ. V lost 3 bases and J 5 bases, leaving 14 bases between the germline ends. CDR3 nucleotides: TGCGCCAGCAGCTGGGGGGTACCGGGGACTGAAGCTTTCTTT. Residues: CASSWGVPGTEAFF.

The chain has TRBV15 and TRBJ2-7, with D perhaps matching TRBD1 (7 bases). CDR3 length: 15 residues. The V gene lost 1 base and the J gene lost 3 bases, with 13 bases spanning the gap. CDR1 is LNHNV and CDR2 is YYDKDF in the germline V gene (reference sequence). The CDR3 protein is CATSRGGTAIYEQYF. The CDR3 DNA reads TGTGCCACCAGCAGAGGCGGGACAGCAATCTACGAGCAGTACTTC.

V usage is TRBV7-2 and J usage is TRBJ2-7; 9 bases map to TRBD1. Germline values: CDR1 SGHTA, CDR2 FQGNSA. The CDR3 loop spans 15 amino acids. J gave up 2 bases and V 1 base, and 3 bases lay outside the gene matches. In DNA form, the CDR3 reads TGTGCCAGCAGCTTAGACAGGGGGCTTACCTACGAGCAGTACTTC. It yields the protein CASSLDRGLTYEQYF.

The chain couples TRBV9 to TRBJ2-2, with 10 bases lining up with TRBD2. Germline CDR1 reads SGDLS; CDR2 reads YYNGEE. V dropped 0 bases and J dropped 0; count of bases not matched to a gene: 2. This CDR3 has 17 amino acids. The CDR3 region has the DNA TGTGCCAGCAGCGTAGAACTAGCGGGAACGAACACCGGGGAGCTGTTTTTT. It codes for CASSVELAGTNTGELFF.

The rearrangement links TRBV9 to TRBJ1-2; TRBD1 matches at 10 bases. The CDR3 has 15 amino acids. Trimming took 2 bases from V and 4 from J; bases not matched to a gene: 5. Per the germline V gene, CDR1 is SGDLS and CDR2 is YYNGEE. The CDR3 nucleotides read TGTGCCAGCAGCGTGGGGACAGGGGTAACCTATGGCTACACCTTC. It specifies CASSVGTGVTYGYTF.

The V call is TRBV5-5, the J call TRBJ1-5, with D possibly matching TRBD1 (5 bases). Deletions cut 2 bases from V and 6 bases from J, with 15 bases between. The CDR3 runs 15 residues. The germline gives CDR1 SGHKS, CDR2 YYEKEE (reference sequence). CDR3 bases: TGTGCCAGCAGCTTATCCAGGGTGAGGAGTCAGCCCCAGCATTTT. Its translation is CASSLSRVRSQPQHF. The variable domain in full, with the rest retrieved from reference TRBV5-5 and TRBJ1-5, is DAGVTQSPTHLIKTRGQQVTLRCSPISGHKSVSWYQQVLGQGPQFIFQYYEKEERGRGNFPDRFSARQFPNYSSELNVNALLLGDSALYLCASSLSRVRSQPQHFGDGTRLSIL.